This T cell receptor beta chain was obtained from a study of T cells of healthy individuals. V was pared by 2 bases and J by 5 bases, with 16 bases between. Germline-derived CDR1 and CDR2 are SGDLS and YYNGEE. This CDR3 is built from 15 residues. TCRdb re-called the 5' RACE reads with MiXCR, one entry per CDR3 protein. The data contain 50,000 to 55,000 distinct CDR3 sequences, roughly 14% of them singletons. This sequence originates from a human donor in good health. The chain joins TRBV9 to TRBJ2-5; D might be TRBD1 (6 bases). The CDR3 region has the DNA TGTGCCAGCAGCGTCGGGACACTCGAGGGGGAGACCCAGTACTTC. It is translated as CASSVGTLEGETQYF.